The present entry profiles one TCR beta chain with its context. Original handling: Reference gene primer amplification yielded estimated nucleated cell counts. Generated by immunoSEQ multiplex PCR, the TCRdb table keeps only in-frame clones and is missing some. V and J calls and clone size are copied from that table; D and trimming were computed from the DNA. Counted here are 90,000 to 100,000 clones, approximately 84% occurring once; the ten biggest clones make up more than 9%. This record belongs to a study of blood T cell repertoires in COVID-19. For the study at large: Specimens from acute and convalescent COVID-19 originated in the United States, Italy and Spain. The analysed material was cDNA or gDNA that came from T cells, B-cell-depleted T cells, or PBMCs.

The V and J ends lost 4 bases and 7 bases respectively, with 17 bases between them. In germline, CDR1 is SGDLS, CDR2 YYNGEE. This CDR3 region has 15 residues. This clonotype was sampled from a man in his 70s with acute or convalescent COVID-19. Sequencing used peripheral blood. The chain is built from TRBV9 and TRBJ1-4; tentative D call: TRBD1 (5 bases). This CDR3 reads CASSYGAGEGEKLFF. For the CDR3, the DNA is TGTGCCAGCAGCTATGGAGCGGGGGAGGGTGAAAAACTGTTTTTT.